A single sample is the source of the 26 T cell receptor beta chains below, sequenced in a study of Ad26.COV2.S vaccination and SARS-CoV-2 variants. The treatment was: 15 to 20 received Ad26.COV2.S at low or high dose, single or two shots; several received placebo; per-sample allocation not given. Vaccine and placebo recipients were sampled on day 63 after the first injection. Sequencing was performed with immunoSEQ multiplex PCR; in TCRdb, only in-frame clones are kept and a portion is missing. The sample holds approximately 280,000 clones, more than 75% seen once. The material sequenced was peripheral blood, taken in a trial of Ad26.COV2.S vaccine versus placebo. The receptors were sampled from a person between 18 and 65 years old who received the Ad26.COV2.S COVID-19 vaccine or a placebo.

The table lists this clone with a count of one. V gene TRBV7-3 combines with J gene TRBJ2-2; the D gene could be TRBD1 or TRBD2 (5 bases each). The V gene lost 3 bases and the J gene lost 6 bases, with 11 bases spanning the gap. The CDR3 sequence is 14 residues long. Germline lookup yields CDR1 SGHTA and CDR2 FQGTGA. In DNA, the CDR3 is TGTGCCAGCAGCTTTCAGAGGGGTTCCGGGGAGCTGTTTTTT. Residues: CASSFQRGSGELFF.

The chain is built from TRBV9 and TRBJ1-1, with D possibly TRBD1 on 5 matching bases. The CDR3 spans 14 residues. The germline V gene has CDR1 SGDLS and CDR2 YYNGEE. Trimming pared 0 bases from V and 1 base from J, leaving 7 bases between. This chain's CDR3 is CASSVDGGNTEAFF. CDR3 nucleotide sequence: TGTGCCAGCAGCGTAGATGGGGGGAACACTGAAGCTTTCTTT.

This chain links TRBV30 with TRBJ1-1; D is perhaps TRBD1 (6 bases). V lost 0 bases to trimming and J lost 10 bases, with 9 bases between them. Germline-derived CDR1 and CDR2 are GTSNPN and SVGIG (reference sequence). This CDR3 has 11 residues. CDR3 protein: CAWSVGGAAFF. The CDR3 DNA sequence: TGTGCCTGGAGTGTAGGGGGGGCAGCTTTCTTT.

For this clone: An end of the junction differs from the germline gene, which may be a read error. The V call is TRBV6-1, the J call TRBJ2-7; the D gene is possibly TRBD1 (5 bases). Germline V gene lookup returns CDR1 MNHNS and CDR2 SASEGT. This CDR3 is built from 14 residues. CDR3 sequence: CASSEAQGSSEQYF. CDR3 in DNA: TGTGCCAGCAGTGAAGCGCAGGGTTCCTCCGAGCAGTACTTC.

The chain recombines TRBV4-1 with TRBJ1-4, with 7 nucleotides matching TRBD1. J gave up 4 bases and V 2 bases, and 13 bases lay outside the gene matches. CDR1 MGHRA and CDR2 YSYEKL come from the germline V gene. The CDR3 is 18 residues long. In DNA form, the CDR3 reads TGCGCCAGCAGCCAACGACAGGGACAGTACGGGAGTAATGAAAAACTGTTTTTT. Translating it yields CASSQRQGQYGSNEKLFF.

The rearrangement uses TRBV7-3 and TRBJ2-1; 8 positions agree with TRBD1. V lost 0 bases to trimming and J lost 3 bases; unmatched junction nucleotides: 1. CDR1 and CDR2 (germline): SGHTA, FQGTGA. The CDR3 has 15 amino acids. The CDR3 sequence: CASSLTGQVYNEQFF. For the CDR3, the DNA is TGTGCCAGCAGCTTAACGGGACAGGTCTACAATGAGCAGTTCTTC.

V and J are TRBV28 and TRBJ2-1; D gene unclear. This CDR3 is 13 amino acids long. Germline values: CDR1 MDHEN, CDR2 SYDVKM. Trimming removed 8 bases at V and 4 bases at J, with 12 bases between. CDR3 nucleotides: TGTGCCAGCCGGAAAGGGTTTTACAATGAGCAGTTCTTC. Translating it yields CASRKGFYNEQFF.

The chain joins TRBV11-3 to TRBJ1-5, with unresolved D. Germline V gene sequence: CDR1 SGHNT, CDR2 YENEEA. The CDR3 totals 13 residues. Trimming left V 8 bases short and J 0 bases short, with 8 bases between. The CDR3: CASEAYSNQPQHF. CDR3 sequence (DNA): TGTGCCAGCGAGGCATATAGCAATCAGCCCCAGCATTTT.

The genes are TRBV29-1 and TRBJ1-2; D might be TRBD1 (5 bases). Germline V gene data show CDR1 as SQVTM and CDR2 as ANQGSEA. The CDR3 covers 12 residues. The ends were cut back, 5 bases at V and 0 bases at J, with 7 bases in the middle. The CDR3 bases are TGCAGCGTTATGACAGCTAACTATGGCTACACCTTC. Its translation: CSVMTANYGYTF.

This clone was recorded once. J is TRBJ1-2 and V is TRBV30; D is ambiguous. The CDR3 is 13 amino acids. The V gene's germline CDR1 is GTSNPN and CDR2 SVGIG (reference sequence). Trimming took 6 bases from V and 4 from J, leaving 15 bases between them. The CDR3 coding sequence is TGTGCCTGTGACCCCGAGGCGACCTATGGCTACACCTTC. Translated: CACDPEATYGYTF.

Details on this clone: At the DNA level, this CDR3 is encoded by other sequences in the same sample as well. This CDR3 is CSAVSYNEQFF. As DNA, the CDR3 is TGCAGTGCGGTTAGCTACAATGAGCAGTTCTTC. The chain is built from TRBV20-1 and TRBJ2-1; the D is unclear. This CDR3 comprises 11 residues. Trimming took 6 bases from V and 3 from J, leaving 6 bases between them. Per germline, CDR1 DFQATT and CDR2 SNEGSKA (reference sequence).

The gene calls are TRBV2 and TRBJ2-1; TRBD2 agrees at 13 bases. V was clipped by 6 bases and J by 8 bases; unmatched bases: 7. This CDR3 comprises 15 residues. Germline values: CDR1 SNHLY, CDR2 FYNNEI. The CDR3 DNA reads as TGTGCCAGCAGGGGGACTAGCGGGACCCCCGATGAGCAGTTCTTC. Residues: CASRGTSGTPDEQFF.

The chain recombines TRBV30 with TRBJ1-2; D call uncertain. The CDR3 is 14 amino acids. The ends were cut back, 7 bases at V and 5 bases at J, with 20 bases in the middle. Germline loops: CDR1 GTSNPN, CDR2 SVGIG (reference sequence). The CDR3: CASEPGRHKYGYTF. The CDR3 DNA sequence: TGTGCCTCTGAACCGGGCCGACATAAGTATGGCTACACCTTC.

This clone was found a few times. The V call is TRBV7-9, the J call TRBJ1-5; a weak D match, TRBD1 (6 bases). The CDR3 length is 13 residues. Per germline, CDR1 SEHNR and CDR2 FQNEAQ (reference sequence). The V end was cut by 1 base, the J end by 7 bases, with 8 bases between. Here the CDR3 DNA reads TGTGCCAGCAGCTTAGACAGGGCGCAGCCCCAGCATTTT. This sequence encodes CASSLDRAQPQHF.

This chain links TRBV2 with TRBJ1-2; a possible D gene is TRBD1 (5 bases). This CDR3 is 13 amino acids long. Germline V lookup: CDR1 SNHLY, CDR2 FYNNEI. V lost 4 bases, J lost 8 bases, and 14 bases lay in between. The CDR3 protein is CASSGDGGDGYTF. CDR3 in DNA: TGTGCCAGCAGTGGAGACGGGGGGGACGGCTACACCTTC.

The gene calls are TRBV18 and TRBJ2-3, with 11 bases that match TRBD1. V dropped 4 bases and J dropped 3; count of bases not matched to a gene: 9. Looked up from germline, CDR1 is KGHSH and CDR2 is LQKENI. CDR3 length: 17 amino acids. Written as DNA, the CDR3 is TGTGCCAGCTCACTCTGGACAGGGGGCTTGGTTACAGATACGCAGTATTTT. Its translation: CASSLWTGGLVTDTQYF.

CDR3 sequence: CASSPRPGSPNSPLHF. For the CDR3, the DNA is TGTGCCAGCTCACCAAGACCCGGATCTCCCAATTCACCCCTCCACTTT. The V call is TRBV18, the J call TRBJ1-6; no definite D call. V was trimmed by 2 bases and J by 7 bases, leaving 15 bases between them. In germline, CDR1 is KGHSH, CDR2 LQKENI. The CDR3 consists of 16 residues.

This sequence joins TRBV9 and TRBJ2-1; weak D call: TRBD2 (6 bases). The germline V gene encodes CDR1 SGDLS and CDR2 YYNGEE. V lost 4 bases and J lost 8, with 16 bases in between. CDR3 length equals 14 residues. The CDR3: CASSILTSGDEQFF. CDR3 nucleotides: TGTGCCAGCAGCATCCTTACTTCGGGGGATGAGCAGTTCTTC.

The gene calls are TRBV4-1 and TRBJ2-7, with TRBD1 matching 9 bases. The CDR3 has 17 amino acids. J was trimmed by 3 bases and V by 0 bases; bases with no gene match: 9. Germline CDR1 and CDR2: MGHRA and YSYEKL. The CDR3 loop is CASSQDRPDRGLYEQYF. The CDR3, as DNA: TGCGCCAGCAGCCAAGATCGGCCGGACAGGGGTCTCTACGAGCAGTACTTC.

In its sample, this clone was seen once. This rearrangement joins TRBV3-1 (or the pseudogene TRBV3-2) to TRBJ1-4, with D perhaps TRBD1 (5 bases). Trimming shortened V by 2 bases and J by 7 bases, and 14 bases separated the two germline ends. The germline CDR1 and CDR2 sequences are LGHDT and YNNKEL (reference sequence). The CDR3 totals 15 residues. For the CDR3, the DNA is TGTGCCAGCAGCCAAACCTCACCAAGGGGTGAAAAACTGTTTTTT. Translation gives CASSQTSPRGEKLFF.

This chain joins TRBV6-6 and TRBJ1-4; D call uncertain. The V gene's germline CDR1 is MNHNY and CDR2 SVGAGI (reference sequence). This CDR3 contains 13 residues. The V end lost 9 bases, the J end lost 7 bases, and 15 bases lay between the germline ends. The DNA of the CDR3 is TGTGCCAGTTACGCCCTGAGCGGTGAAAAACTGTTTTTT. Residues: CASYALSGEKLFF.

V is TRBV7-9 and J is TRBJ1-1; 7 nucleotides line up with TRBD1. Trimming cost V 7 bases and J 4 bases; bases outside gene matches: 18. Germline CDR1 is SEHNR and CDR2 is FQNEAQ (reference sequence). This CDR3 comprises 17 residues. This CDR3 reads CASTYGGSQGKRTEAFF. The CDR3 DNA reads TGTGCCAGCACCTACGGGGGTTCACAGGGGAAGCGCACTGAAGCTTTCTTT.

V and J are TRBV12-3 or TRBV12-4 and TRBJ2-5; unclear D gene. CDR3 size: 13 residues. The V gene lost 1 base and the J gene lost 5 bases, with 8 bases spanning the gap. CDR3 region: CASSLGGFETQYF. Here the CDR3 DNA reads TGTGCCAGCAGTTTAGGAGGATTTGAGACCCAGTACTTC.

This sequence joins TRBV18 and TRBJ2-5; 8 bases fit TRBD2. Per germline, CDR1 KGHSH and CDR2 LQKENI. This CDR3 is 14 amino acids long. Trimming cost V 2 bases and J 2 bases; bases outside gene matches: 1. This chain's CDR3 is CASSPIAGQETQYF. In DNA form, the CDR3 reads TGTGCCAGCTCACCAATAGCGGGGCAAGAGACCCAGTACTTC.

The chain uses TRBV5-1 and TRBJ2-3; a weak D match, TRBD2 (5 bases). V gave up 2 bases and J gave up 0 bases, with 7 bases separating them. Germline V lookup: CDR1 SGHRS, CDR2 YFSETQ. This CDR3 is 14 amino acids long. The CDR3 protein is CASSFRGSTDTQYF. In DNA, the CDR3 is TGCGCCAGCAGCTTTCGGGGAAGCACAGATACGCAGTATTTT.

The chain combines TRBV5-8 with TRBJ2-7; 14 nucleotides agree with TRBD2. The V gene's germline CDR1 is SGHTS and CDR2 YDEGEE. The CDR3 spans 14 residues. The V and J ends lost 5 bases and 9 bases, in that order; junction bases with no gene match: 7. The CDR3 sequence is CASRTGLAGVVQYF. The CDR3 coding sequence is TGTGCCAGCAGAACGGGACTAGCGGGAGTTGTGCAGTACTTC.